This T cell receptor (beta chain) was recorded in a study of prognosis after radiotherapy for stage I lung cancer. The overall study: Distant metastases were recorded in four patients after radiotherapy, at a median of around seven months, and no significant progression was recorded in 15.

It was by two-round multiplex PCR that TCR beta CDR3 was amplified from genomic DNA. Specific primers for each TRBV and TRBJ gene were what first-round PCR used. The second PCR round used universal primers. TCRdb ran MiXCR on the multiplex PCR reads and lists one entry per CDR3 protein. The sample has around 30,000 distinct CDR3 sequences, around 30% seen once. Many counts were recorded for this clonotype. V shed 6 bases and J shed 8 bases, with 11 bases lying between them. The CDR3 covers 12 residues. CDR1 MNHEY and CDR2 SVGEGT come from the germline V gene. The sample was PBMCs, taken before or after stereotactic body radiation therapy (not recorded which). The receptor comes from a donor aged 50 or older with non-small cell lung cancer. The chain uses TRBV6-2 or TRBV6-3 and TRBJ2-1; weak D call: TRBD2 (6 bases). CDR3 DNA: TGTGCCAGCAGGCTAGCGTTTCATGAGCAGTTCTTC. Protein: CASRLAFHEQFF.